Reported below is one T cell receptor (beta chain). The V segment lost 4 bases and the J segment 4 bases; nucleotides outside the gene matches: 2. The CDR3 runs 14 residues. Germline V gives CDR1 SGDLS, CDR2 YYNGEE. TCRdb independently ran MiXCR on the 5' RACE reads; one entry per CDR3 protein. The data contain about 250,000 distinct CDR3 sequences, about 20% of them singletons. This entry belongs to a study of T-cell memory formation after mild COVID-19. The chain employs TRBV9 and TRBJ2-3, with 11 bases matching TRBD1. This receptor was obtained from a man younger than 35 who had mild COVID-19 (a few samples of this study predate the infection). Cell type and time point are not known. The sequencing sample was made of PBMCs or a T cell subset sorted from them (not recorded which). This CDR3 reads CASSRTGGSDTQYF. CDR3 sequence (DNA): TGTGCCAGCAGCAGGACAGGGGGCTCAGATACGCAGTATTTT.